This T cell receptor (beta chain) was profiled in a study of blood T cell repertoires in COVID-19. Study summary: The analysed material was cDNA or gDNA that came from T cells, B-cell-depleted T cells, or PBMCs.

This clone has more than one count but fewer than ten. Produced via immunoSEQ multiplex PCR; TCRdb's table is partial and in-frame only. The repertoire holds 100,000 or so clones, about 86% seen once, with around 13% in the top ten. This sequence was found in a woman in her sixties or seventies in a cohort sampled during active or convalescent COVID-19. The sequencing sample was made of peripheral blood.

The CDR3 nucleotides read TGTGCCAGTAGTAACTCATGGACTAGCGGCACAGATACGCAGTATTTT. This translates into CASSNSWTSGTDTQYF. V is TRBV19 and J is TRBJ2-3, with TRBD2 identical over 9 bases. Germline V gives CDR1 LNHDA, CDR2 SQIVND (reference sequence). The CDR3 covers 16 residues. The V segment lost 4 bases and the J segment 1 base; nucleotides outside the gene matches: 6.